The sequence of this TCR beta chain was determined in a study of shared clonotypes between healthy human individuals. Combination of CD45RO+ cells with CCR7-negative CD45RA+ TemRA cells was used for CD8 memory. Deep was the level used in running the assay. Approximately 220 ng DNA, 30,000 or so T cell genomes, went into each sorted-subset replicate PCR. The method was immunoSEQ multiplex PCR; TCRdb's version includes in-frame clones alone and lacks a portion of them. The sample records 550,000 to 800,000 clones, 90% being singletons. The CDR3 is 14 residues long. V trimming: 4 bases; J trimming: 6 bases; junction bases outside the gene matches: 8. CDR1 is SEHNR, CDR2 FQNEAQ, per germline (reference sequence).

V gene TRBV7-9 combines with J gene TRBJ2-7, with 8 bases matching TRBD1. The TCR sequence derives from a man aged 18 to 30 in good health. Some clones in this sample may be carry-over from other donors' samples. Sequencing was carried out using memory CD8+ T cells from PBMCs. Described subset: CD45RO+ cells pooled with CCR7-negative TemRA cells. CDR3 sequence (DNA): TGTGCCAGCAGCTCCCGGACAGGGCGGTTCGAGCAGTACTTC. This gives the protein CASSSRTGRFEQYF. Complete variable domain (other parts from reference TRBV7-9 and TRBJ2-7): DTGVSQNPRHKITKRGQNVTFRCDPISEHNRLYWYRQTLGQGPEFLTYFQNEAQLEKSRLLSDRFSAERPKGSFSTLEIQRTEQGDSAMYLCASSSRTGRFEQYFGPGTRLTVT.